A selection of T cell receptor beta chains follows, all from one sample in a study of regulatory and conventional T cells in RAG deficiency. The data were produced by immunoSEQ multiplex PCR, yet TCRdb's version contains in-frame clones alone and is incomplete. The repertoire holds over 8,000 clones, with more than 70% as singletons. These same records also appear under a second study, on regulatory T cells.

Sequencing input: Tregs sorted from blood. The receptors were gathered from a human donor in good health. The CDR3 runs from the conserved cysteine through the conserved F or W. The order of the fields is V gene, D gene, clone size, J gene, CDR3 DNA, CDR3 protein. A D gene is named only where the DNA matches it firmly. For some rows the clone size is stated as once, few or many, or as a class when expanded; others skip it.

v_gene: TRBV1
d_gene: .
abundance: .
j_gene: TRBJ2-3
CDR3nt: TGCACCAGCAGCCAAACCGACAGACACGCAGGGGATACGCAGTATTTT
CDR3aa: CTSSQTDRHAGDTQYF

v_gene: TRBV7-3
d_gene: .
abundance: .
j_gene: TRBJ1-2
CDR3nt: TGTGCCAGCAGCCGCACCGGGGGGGACTATGGCTACACCTTC
CDR3aa: CASSRTGGDYGYTF

v_gene: TRBV28
d_gene: .
abundance: .
j_gene: TRBJ1-5
CDR3nt: TGTGCCAGCAGTGCTCTGGGAATTTTGGAGCCCCAGCATTTT
CDR3aa: CASSALGILEPQHF

v_gene: TRBV9
d_gene: .
abundance: .
j_gene: TRBJ1-1
CDR3nt: TGTGCCAGCAGCGTCTGGTCGGGCACTGAAGCTTTCTTT
CDR3aa: CASSVWSGTEAFF

v_gene: TRBV7-8
d_gene: .
abundance: .
j_gene: TRBJ2-3
CDR3nt: TGTGCCAGCAGCAACGGGCCGGGGCGTGGAGATACGCAGTATTTT
CDR3aa: CASSNGPGRGDTQYF

v_gene: TRBV7-2
d_gene: .
abundance: .
j_gene: TRBJ2-3
CDR3nt: TGTGCCAGCAGCCCCAAGTTTAGGGAGTTGCGGGACACAGATACGCAGTATTTT
CDR3aa: CASSPKFRELRDTDTQYF

v_gene: TRBV27
d_gene: TRBD1
abundance: once
j_gene: TRBJ1-1
CDR3nt: TGTGCCAGCAGTTCGAACAGGGGGCGAGGGAACACTGAAGCTTTCTTT
CDR3aa: CASSSNRGRGNTEAFF

v_gene: TRBV28
d_gene: TRBD1
abundance: .
j_gene: TRBJ1-5
CDR3nt: TGTGCCAGCCTCACAGGACAGGGGCTAGATCAGCCCCAGCATTTT
CDR3aa: CASLTGQGLDQPQHF

v_gene: TRBV28
d_gene: .
abundance: .
j_gene: TRBJ2-7
CDR3nt: TGTGCCAGCAGCCTAGAGAATCGGGAGCAGTACTTC
CDR3aa: CASSLENREQYF

v_gene: TRBV9
d_gene: .
abundance: .
j_gene: TRBJ2-2
CDR3nt: TGTGCCAGCAGCGTAACCAACAGCGGCAACACCGGGGAGCTGTTTTTT
CDR3aa: CASSVTNSGNTGELFF

v_gene: TRBV4-1
d_gene: TRBD1
abundance: .
j_gene: TRBJ1-4
CDR3nt: TGCGCCAGCAGCCCAATTCTCGGGACAGGGGATGAAAAACTGTTTTTT
CDR3aa: CASSPILGTGDEKLFF

v_gene: TRBV14
d_gene: .
abundance: once
j_gene: TRBJ1-2
CDR3nt: TGTGCCAGCAGCCAAGCTGCAGTCTATGGCTACACCTTC
CDR3aa: CASSQAAVYGYTF

v_gene: TRBV9
d_gene: TRBD2
abundance: .
j_gene: TRBJ2-2
CDR3nt: TGTGCCAGCAGCGTCGGGACTAGCGGGAGTCCCGGGGAGCTGTTTTTT
CDR3aa: CASSVGTSGSPGELFF

v_gene: TRBV18
d_gene: .
abundance: .
j_gene: TRBJ1-5
CDR3nt: TGTGCCAGCTCCCGACAGGACAATCAGCCCCAGCATTTT
CDR3aa: CASSRQDNQPQHF

v_gene: TRBV19
d_gene: .
abundance: .
j_gene: TRBJ1-3
CDR3nt: TGTGCCAGTAGTAGGGGCCGGGGCCCTGGAAACACCATATATTTT
CDR3aa: CASSRGRGPGNTIYF

v_gene: TRBV18
d_gene: TRBD1
abundance: .
j_gene: TRBJ1-3
CDR3nt: TGTGCCAGCTACAAGTCCGGACAGGCTGGGAGCTCTGGAAACACCATATATTTT
CDR3aa: CASYKSGQAGSSGNTIYF

v_gene: TRBV5-4
d_gene: TRBD1
abundance: .
j_gene: TRBJ2-1
CDR3nt: TGTGCCAGCAGGAGGGACAGGTTCAATGAGCAGTTCTTC
CDR3aa: CASRRDRFNEQFF

v_gene: TRBV4-1
d_gene: .
abundance: .
j_gene: TRBJ2-3
CDR3nt: TGCGCCAGCAGCCAAGAGGGGGGTAATACGCAGTATTTT
CDR3aa: CASSQEGGNTQYF

v_gene: TRBV5-6
d_gene: .
abundance: .
j_gene: TRBJ1-5
CDR3nt: TGTGCCAGCAGCTTTTGGGGCGGCAATCAGCCCCAGCATTTT
CDR3aa: CASSFWGGNQPQHF

v_gene: TRBV27
d_gene: .
abundance: .
j_gene: TRBJ2-5
CDR3nt: TGTGCCAGCAGCCTAACCCCGGGGGAGACCCAGTACTTC
CDR3aa: CASSLTPGETQYF

v_gene: TRBV6-5
d_gene: TRBD1
abundance: .
j_gene: TRBJ1-4
CDR3nt: TGTGCCAGCAGCCCGAAGGGGGCTAAACTGTTTTTT
CDR3aa: CASSPKGAKLFF

v_gene: TRBV28
d_gene: .
abundance: .
j_gene: TRBJ2-5
CDR3nt: TGTGCCAGCACCCGACGGCGTCAGACCCAGTACTTC
CDR3aa: CASTRRRQTQYF

v_gene: TRBV25-1
d_gene: .
abundance: .
j_gene: TRBJ2-7
CDR3nt: TGTGCCAGCAGTGCTTACTACGAGCAGTACTTC
CDR3aa: CASSAYYEQYF

v_gene: TRBV10-3
d_gene: TRBD1
abundance: .
j_gene: TRBJ1-1
CDR3nt: TGTGCCATCCAGGGGGCGAACACTGAAGCTTTCTTT
CDR3aa: CAIQGANTEAFF

v_gene: TRBV14
d_gene: TRBD2
abundance: .
j_gene: TRBJ2-7
CDR3nt: TGTGCCAGCAGCCAAGAGGGACTAGCGGGGACCTACGAGCAGTACTTC
CDR3aa: CASSQEGLAGTYEQYF

v_gene: TRBV27
d_gene: TRBD1
abundance: .
j_gene: TRBJ2-3
CDR3nt: TGTGCCAGCAGTTCCCCAACACAGGGGACAGATACGCAGTATTTT
CDR3aa: CASSSPTQGTDTQYF

v_gene: TRBV4-2
d_gene: .
abundance: .
j_gene: TRBJ1-2
CDR3nt: TGTGCCAGCAGCCATACGGAGATCATGTATGGCTACACCTTC
CDR3aa: CASSHTEIMYGYTF

v_gene: TRBV5-1
d_gene: .
abundance: .
j_gene: TRBJ2-5
CDR3nt: TGCGCCAGCAGCTCTGGCGGGTCCCAAGAGACCCAGTACTTC
CDR3aa: CASSSGGSQETQYF

v_gene: TRBV14
d_gene: .
abundance: once
j_gene: TRBJ2-3
CDR3nt: TGTGCCAGCAGCCGACAGCTAGCTAGCACAGATACGCAGTATTTT
CDR3aa: CASSRQLASTDTQYF

v_gene: TRBV10-2
d_gene: TRBD2
abundance: .
j_gene: TRBJ2-5
CDR3nt: TGCGCCAGTGCTCTAGCGGGGGTGGAGACCCAGTACTTC
CDR3aa: CASALAGVETQYF

v_gene: TRBV5-4
d_gene: .
abundance: .
j_gene: TRBJ1-2
CDR3nt: TGTGCCAGCAGCACCGGGACCGACAACTATGGCTACACCTTC
CDR3aa: CASSTGTDNYGYTF

v_gene: TRBV15
d_gene: TRBD2
abundance: few
j_gene: TRBJ2-1
CDR3nt: TGTGCCACCAGGTTAGCGGGAGGGGTTAATGAGCAGTTCTTC
CDR3aa: CATRLAGGVNEQFF

v_gene: TRBV29-1
d_gene: .
abundance: .
j_gene: TRBJ2-3
CDR3nt: TGCAGCGTTGAAGCCCCGGGCACAGATACGCAGTATTTT
CDR3aa: CSVEAPGTDTQYF

v_gene: TRBV7-8
d_gene: TRBD2
abundance: .
j_gene: TRBJ2-7
CDR3nt: TGTGCCAGCAGCTTGAACGGTGCTAGCGGGAGGAAAAAACGCTCCTACGAGCAGTACTTC
CDR3aa: CASSLNGASGRKKRSYEQYF

v_gene: TRBV21-1
d_gene: .
abundance: .
j_gene: TRBJ1-5
CDR3nt: TGTGCCAGCAGCACCTGGACAGTCAATCAGCCCCAGCATTTT
CDR3aa: CASSTWTVNQPQHF

v_gene: TRBV6-1
d_gene: .
abundance: once
j_gene: TRBJ2-1
CDR3nt: TGTGCCAGCAGTGAAAGACAGCCTACCTACAATGAGCAGTTCTTC
CDR3aa: CASSERQPTYNEQFF

v_gene: TRBV6-1
d_gene: .
abundance: .
j_gene: TRBJ1-5
CDR3nt: TGTGCCAGCAGTGAACGTGAAGATCAGCCCCAGCATTTT
CDR3aa: CASSEREDQPQHF

v_gene: TRBV11-2
d_gene: .
abundance: .
j_gene: TRBJ2-1
CDR3nt: TGTGCCAGCAGCTACGTCGGCAATGAGCAGTTCTTC
CDR3aa: CASSYVGNEQFF

v_gene: TRBV19
d_gene: .
abundance: once
j_gene: TRBJ1-5
CDR3nt: TGTGCCAGTAGTACAGGGATTAATCAGCCCCAGCATTTT
CDR3aa: CASSTGINQPQHF

v_gene: TRBV6-6
d_gene: .
abundance: .
j_gene: TRBJ1-1
CDR3nt: TGTGCCAGCACCCCCGACAGCCTCATGGCCACTGAAGCTTTCTTT
CDR3aa: CASTPDSLMATEAFF

v_gene: TRBV5-6
d_gene: .
abundance: .
j_gene: TRBJ2-5
CDR3nt: TGTGCCAGCAGCTTGGGGGGCGGAGGGGTAGAGACCCAGTACTTC
CDR3aa: CASSLGGGGVETQYF

v_gene: TRBV18
d_gene: .
abundance: .
j_gene: TRBJ1-1
CDR3nt: TGTGCCAGCTCACCAGTCGGACAGTCATCCACTGAAGCTTTCTTT
CDR3aa: CASSPVGQSSTEAFF

v_gene: TRBV7-9
d_gene: .
abundance: .
j_gene: TRBJ2-3
CDR3nt: TGTGCCAGCAGCCTCGGGACTAGCACAGATACGCAGTATTTT
CDR3aa: CASSLGTSTDTQYF

v_gene: TRBV7-6
d_gene: TRBD1
abundance: .
j_gene: TRBJ1-2
CDR3nt: TGTGCCAGCAGCTTAGGGTACAGGGGGAAAGCCGGCTACACCTTC
CDR3aa: CASSLGYRGKAGYTF

v_gene: TRBV6-5
d_gene: TRBD1
abundance: few
j_gene: TRBJ2-6
CDR3nt: TGTGCCAGCAGTACAGGGGGCGCCGGGGCCAACGTCCTGACTTTC
CDR3aa: CASSTGGAGANVLTF

v_gene: TRBV27
d_gene: .
abundance: .
j_gene: TRBJ2-2
CDR3nt: TGTGCCAGCAGTCGCAACCCCGGGACAAGCACCGGGGAGCTGTTTTTT
CDR3aa: CASSRNPGTSTGELFF

v_gene: TRBV5-6
d_gene: .
abundance: .
j_gene: TRBJ2-7
CDR3nt: TGTGCCAGCAGCCCGGACCGGGGGCGGTCCCTCTCCTACGAGCAGTACTTC
CDR3aa: CASSPDRGRSLSYEQYF

v_gene: TRBV7-9
d_gene: .
abundance: .
j_gene: TRBJ1-2
CDR3nt: TGTGCCAGCAGCCCCCGACAAAGAGCTAACTATGGCTACACCTTC
CDR3aa: CASSPRQRANYGYTF

v_gene: TRBV7-3
d_gene: .
abundance: .
j_gene: TRBJ1-3
CDR3nt: TGTGCCAGCAGCTTAGGTTCGCCAGGGGTAACTGGAAACACCATATATTTT
CDR3aa: CASSLGSPGVTGNTIYF

v_gene: TRBV7-9
d_gene: TRBD2
abundance: .
j_gene: TRBJ2-5
CDR3nt: TGTGCCAGCAGTTTTGCTAGCGGGGGAGAGACCCAGTACTTC
CDR3aa: CASSFASGGETQYF

v_gene: TRBV18
d_gene: .
abundance: .
j_gene: TRBJ2-3
CDR3nt: TGTGCCAGCTCACCGGTAAAGGTGGGCACAGATACGCAGTATTTT
CDR3aa: CASSPVKVGTDTQYF

v_gene: TRBV6-5
d_gene: .
abundance: once
j_gene: TRBJ1-2
CDR3nt: TGTGCCAGCGTTGGGGGTGTAGGCCGGGGCTACACCTTC
CDR3aa: CASVGGVGRGYTF

v_gene: TRBV19
d_gene: .
abundance: once
j_gene: TRBJ2-5
CDR3nt: TGTGCCAGTAGTATAGGGGCCCAAGAGACCCAATACTTC
CDR3aa: CASSIGAQETQYF

v_gene: TRBV28
d_gene: .
abundance: .
j_gene: TRBJ1-5
CDR3nt: TGTGCCAGCAGAGATCGGGTCTCACATCGGGATCAGCCCCAGCATTTT
CDR3aa: CASRDRVSHRDQPQHF

v_gene: TRBV9
d_gene: .
abundance: .
j_gene: TRBJ2-7
CDR3nt: TGTGCCAGCAGCGAGGGTGGGGGGAGCTCCTACGAGCAGTACTTC
CDR3aa: CASSEGGGSSYEQYF